This note documents a single T cell receptor (beta chain) sequence. Its matching antigen is unknown. These data originate in a study of T cells in Graves' hyperthyroidism and ophthalmopathy. General study findings and limits: A 13 V-J model separated ophthalmopathy from stable hyperthyroidism. Most thyroid clonotypes expanded above 0.001 were also detected in blood.

The CDR3 regions of TCR beta were amplified from RNA transcripts. HTBI primers drove first-round RT-PCR of the TCR CDR3. TCRdb re-called the multiplex PCR reads with MiXCR, one entry per CDR3 protein. The sample contains approximately 700,000 distinct CDR3 sequences, nearly 45% of which appear only once. V was pared by 0 bases and J by 10 bases, with 13 bases between. In germline, CDR1 is ENHRY, CDR2 SYGVKD. The CDR3 has 15 residues. Reasons for excluding patients were uncontrolled infection, other autoimmune disease, pregnancy or lactation. Used for diagnoses were clinical symptoms, serum thyroxine and TRAb, thyroid ultrasound and orbital computed tomography.

This chain links TRBV10-3 with TRBJ1-6; D gene unclear. The receptor was isolated from an adult man with Graves' disease, either hyperthyroidism or ophthalmopathy (not recorded which). Sequencing used peripheral blood or thyroid tissue (not recorded which). CDR3 DNA: TGTGCCATCAGTGAGTCGAGCAGCCCCGGCTCACCCCTCCACTTT. Translating it yields CAISESSSPGSPLHF.